The entry that follows covers one T cell receptor (beta chain) sequence. The antigen is undetermined. The record originates from a study of T-cell memory formation after mild COVID-19. Study-level points and caveats: CD4+ contracting clones were mainly CM and EM; CD8+ ones, EMRA. Clones shrinking between day 15 and 85 showed a balanced CD4/CD8 split, and those that grew later tilted toward CD4+.

This CDR3 is 11 amino acids long. V was cut by 8 bases and J by 8 bases, with 12 bases left in between. The germline V gene has CDR1 DFQATT and CDR2 SNEGSKA (reference sequence). TCRdb re-derived calls from the 5' RACE reads in MiXCR, one entry per CDR3 protein. Of 280,000 or so distinct CDR3 sequences detected, more than 15% appear once; the ten largest clones hold more than 20%. Sequenced material: PBMCs or a T cell subset sorted from them (not recorded which). The chain recombines TRBV20-1 with TRBJ2-2; D is perhaps TRBD1 (5 bases). The TCR originated in a man aged 18 to 29 who had mild COVID-19 (a few samples of this study predate the infection). Cell type and time point are not known. CDR3 in amino acids: CSPQGGGELFF. The CDR3 coding sequence is TGCAGTCCGCAGGGTGGAGGGGAGCTGTTTTTT.